A single sample is the source of the 17 T cell receptor beta chains below, sequenced in a study of T cell changes during pregnancy in multiple sclerosis. Sequencing used immunoSEQ multiplex PCR; TCRdb keeps in-frame clones, though not all of them. This sample has over 50,000 clones, with approximately 86% found just once. Sequenced material: peripheral blood, taken in the first trimester of pregnancy. These receptors originate from a female donor with multiple sclerosis, enrolled in a pregnancy study.

The genes are TRBV5-6 and TRBJ1-2; no clear D. The V gene's germline CDR1 is SGHDT and CDR2 YYEEEE. Between the trimmed V and J ends, which lost 1 base and 3 bases, there was a span of 10 bases. CDR3 size: 14 residues. For the CDR3, the DNA is TGTGCCAGCAGCTTGACAGCCAGTTACTATGGCTACACCTTC. This encodes CASSLTASYYGYTF.

The rearrangement links TRBV11-3 to TRBJ2-5; 12 bases agree with TRBD2. V was clipped by 1 base and J by 2 bases; unmatched bases: 5. Germline V gene data show CDR1 as SGHNT and CDR2 as YENEEA. This CDR3 is 17 amino acids long. CDR3 nucleotide sequence: TGTGCCAGCAGCTTAGGAAAGACTAGCGGGAGACAAGAGACCCAGTACTTC. Its translation: CASSLGKTSGRQETQYF.

The chain couples TRBV5-1 to TRBJ1-1; D is ambiguous. This CDR3 spans 14 amino acids. The germline V gene has CDR1 SGHRS and CDR2 YFSETQ. V was shortened by 0 bases and J by 2 bases, with 8 bases between the two germline ends. The CDR3 is CASSLGLDNTEAFF. The DNA of the CDR3 is TGCGCCAGCAGCTTGGGCTTAGATAACACTGAAGCTTTCTTT.

V is TRBV28 and J is TRBJ2-7, with 7 bases matching TRBD2. V shed 1 base, J shed 0 bases, and the junction held 9 bases outside the gene matches. Germline V gene sequence: CDR1 MDHEN, CDR2 SYDVKM. The CDR3 loop spans 17 amino acids. CDR3 protein: CASSLYPGLTTSYEQYF. CDR3 coding DNA: TGTGCCAGCAGTTTATACCCGGGACTAACAACCTCCTACGAGCAGTACTTC.

This sequence joins TRBV27 and TRBJ2-3; 14 positions match TRBD2. Trimming took 5 bases from V and 5 from J; bases not matched to a gene: 3. The germline gives CDR1 MNHEY, CDR2 SMNVEV (reference sequence). There are 15 residues in the CDR3. Here the CDR3 reads CASSGTSGRGDTQYF. The CDR3, as DNA: TGTGCCAGCAGTGGGACTAGCGGGAGAGGAGATACGCAGTATTTT.

V is TRBV19 and J is TRBJ2-7; 11 positions match TRBD2. The length of the CDR3 is 15 residues. With 3 bases clipped from V and 6 bases from J, the junction kept 7 bases outside the gene matches. CDR1 is LNHDA and CDR2 is SQIVND in the germline V gene (reference sequence). For the CDR3, the DNA is TGTGCCAGTAGTATTGATAGCGGGAGGGCCGCCGAGCAGTACTTC. Translating gives CASSIDSGRAAEQYF.

The CDR3: CARKGQGGEQFF. The CDR3 DNA sequence: TGTGCCAGAAAAGGACAGGGCGGCGAGCAGTTCTTC. The gene calls are TRBV2 and TRBJ2-1, with TRBD1 matching over 8 bases. Germline V gives CDR1 SNHLY, CDR2 FYNNEI. J lost 10 bases, V lost 9 bases, and 8 bases had no gene match. The CDR3 extends over 12 amino acids.

The V and J genes are TRBV27 and TRBJ2-3; TRBD1 agrees at 9 bases. V dropped 6 bases and J dropped 4; count of bases not matched to a gene: 8. The CDR3 is made up of 15 amino acids. CDR1 and CDR2 (germline): MNHEY, SMNVEV (reference sequence). CDR3 loop: CASSFTGQGPDTQYF. The CDR3, as DNA: TGTGCCAGCAGCTTTACGGGACAGGGCCCAGATACGCAGTATTTT.

This chain connects TRBV21-1 to TRBJ2-7; the table's D gene call, TRBD1, was not cross checked with the DNA. TRBV21-1 is annotated as a pseudogene. CDR3 length: 13 residues. CDR3 loop: CASSKQDVYEQYF. CDR3 coding DNA: TGTGCCAGCAGCAAACAGGATGTTTACGAGCAGTACTTC.

This clone is labeled as large. The chain combines TRBV10-3 with TRBJ1-1; tentatively, D is TRBD1 (5 bases). The length of the CDR3 is 13 residues. V dropped 6 bases and J dropped 5 bases, with 13 bases sitting between them. From germline, CDR1 is ENHRY and CDR2 SYGVKD. CDR3: CAIRGGEGTEAFF. CDR3 in DNA: TGTGCCATCAGAGGTGGGGAGGGGACTGAAGCTTTCTTT.

J is TRBJ1-1 and V is TRBV7-2; 11 positions match TRBD1. V lost 4 bases, J lost 5 bases, and 3 bases stayed unmatched. Germline V gene lookup returns CDR1 SGHTA and CDR2 FQGNSA. The CDR3 totals 14 residues. The CDR3 region has the DNA TGTGCCAGCAGCTCGGGACAGGGGGTTACTGAAGCTTTCTTT. Protein sequence: CASSSGQGVTEAFF.

The V call is TRBV9, the J call TRBJ1-3; 8 positions match TRBD1. The CDR3 sequence is 16 residues long. The V gene's germline CDR1 is SGDLS and CDR2 YYNGEE. With V trimmed by 0 bases and J by 4 bases, 6 bases remained unmatched. This CDR3 reads CASSVGSTGAGNTIYF. The CDR3 DNA sequence: TGTGCCAGCAGCGTAGGGTCGACAGGGGCAGGAAACACCATATATTTT.

The rearrangement joins TRBV30 to TRBJ1-5; TRBD1 might be the D (5 bases). Germline V lookup: CDR1 GTSNPN, CDR2 SVGIG (reference sequence). The CDR3 totals 14 residues. The V gene lost 2 bases and the J gene lost 5 bases, with 13 bases spanning the gap. The CDR3, as DNA: TGTGCCTGGAGTAAAAGGGGTCTCTATCAGCCCCAGCATTTT. This gives the protein CAWSKRGLYQPQHF.

This clone is classed as medium-sized. The chain recombines TRBV6-6 with TRBJ1-4, with D possibly matching TRBD1 (5 bases). Germline CDR1 MNHNY, CDR2 SVGAGI (reference sequence). Trimming took off 6 bases at V and 0 bases at J, with 8 bases between the two ends. There are 14 residues in the CDR3. The CDR3 sequence: CASRKTATNEKLFF. DNA of the CDR3: TGTGCCAGCAGAAAGACAGCAACTAATGAAAAACTGTTTTTT.

V usage is TRBV5-1 and J usage is TRBJ2-5, with 7 bases fitting TRBD1. The CDR3 sequence is 16 residues long. The V segment lost 2 bases and the J segment 2 bases; nucleotides outside the gene matches: 9. Per the germline V gene, CDR1 is SGHRS and CDR2 is YFSETQ. The CDR3 is CASSLLGGTGQETQYF. As DNA, the CDR3 is TGCGCCAGCAGCTTACTAGGGGGCACAGGGCAAGAGACCCAGTACTTC.

V and J are TRBV20-1 and TRBJ1-2; TRBD1 matches 7 bases. The junction had 4 bases not matched to a gene; V was cut back by 2 bases and J by 10 bases. CDR1 and CDR2 (germline): DFQATT, SNEGSKA (reference sequence). The CDR3 has 11 residues. The CDR3 sequence is CSARTDRVYTF. In DNA form, the CDR3 reads TGCAGTGCTAGAACCGACAGGGTCTACACCTTC.

The V and J genes are TRBV4-2 and TRBJ2-1, with a tentative D call TRBD2 (6 bases). Trimming removed 4 bases at V and 10 bases at J, with 20 bases between. The CDR3 has 15 residues. CDR1 LGHNA and CDR2 YNFKEQ come from the germline V gene. The CDR3 loop reads CASSPRTTDTREQFF. CDR3 in DNA: TGTGCCAGCAGCCCCCGGACTACGGATACAAGAGAGCAGTTCTTC.